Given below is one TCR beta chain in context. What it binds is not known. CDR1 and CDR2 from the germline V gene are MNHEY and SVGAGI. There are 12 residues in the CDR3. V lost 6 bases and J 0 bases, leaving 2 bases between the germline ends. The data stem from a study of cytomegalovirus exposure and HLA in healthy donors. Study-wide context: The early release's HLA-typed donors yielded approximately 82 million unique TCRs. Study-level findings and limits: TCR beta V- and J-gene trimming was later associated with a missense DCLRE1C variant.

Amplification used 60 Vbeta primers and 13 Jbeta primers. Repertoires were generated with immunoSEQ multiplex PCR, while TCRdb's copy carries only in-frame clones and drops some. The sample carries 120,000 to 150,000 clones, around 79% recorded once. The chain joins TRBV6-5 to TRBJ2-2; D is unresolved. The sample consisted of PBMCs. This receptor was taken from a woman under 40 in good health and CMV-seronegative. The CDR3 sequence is CASSTNTGELFF. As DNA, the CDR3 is TGTGCCAGCAGCACGAACACCGGGGAGCTGTTTTTT.